This TCR beta chain was sequenced for a study of vaccination effects on CD4 cells after COVID-19. At the level of the study: The participants, recipients of two vaccine doses, got either BNT162b2 or mRNA-1273. Convalescent patients (n = two) were sampled 16 days and one week prevaccination.

CDR1 and CDR2 from the germline V gene are LGHDT and YNNKEL (reference sequence). The V and J ends lost 0 bases and 5 bases, in that order; junction bases with no gene match: 4. The CDR3 totals 14 residues. Points on this clone: Antigen: not known.

Assay: immunoSEQ multiplex PCR; the TCRdb copy retains only in-frame clones and omits some. The sample yields 20,000 to 30,000 clones, 69% seen once. The ViraFEST assay expanded antigen-specific CD4+ T cells with viral peptide pools before sequencing. CD4+ T cell isolation took place after approximately 11 days of culture. PCR showed that the person got SARS-CoV-2 infection at some point between March and December 2020. Cultures of fewer than 2.5 million PBMC per well contained around 10 IU/ml IL-2 plus 10 ug/ml peptides. The authors exchanged half the medium for IL-2 medium on days 3 and 7. Sequencing used CD4+ T cells from PBMCs cultured with SARS-CoV-2 spike peptides, obtained before COVID-19 vaccination. V is TRBV3-1 (or the pseudogene TRBV3-2) and J is TRBJ2-7, with 7 bases lining up with TRBD2. The sequence was obtained from a human donor who had a prior SARS-CoV-2 infection. The CDR3 here is CASSQDWEGHEQYF. As DNA, the CDR3 is TGTGCCAGCAGCCAAGATTGGGAGGGTCACGAGCAGTACTTC.